The TCR beta chain under discussion was sequenced for a study of identical twins. This CDR3 is built from 13 residues. Germline CDR1 and CDR2: SEHNR and FQNEAQ (reference sequence). Trimming removed 4 bases from V and 2 bases from J, with 8 bases in between. Using its own MiXCR run on the 5' RACE reads, TCRdb lists one record per CDR3 protein. The sample contains approximately 700,000 distinct CDR3 sequences, 15% to 20% of which appear only once. This sample also belongs to another study, concerning T cells expressing NK-cell markers. As reported in that work: Of eight sequenced donors, seven were HCMV-seropositive and one HCMV-seronegative. Several of the donors also had these clonotypes leading their CD3+CD56-NKG2C+ fraction.

This TCR came from a woman aged 18 to 35 in good health. The material sequenced was PBMCs. The chain combines TRBV7-9 with TRBJ2-5; D is ambiguous. CDR3 residues: CASSSYKQETQYF. The DNA of the CDR3 is TGTGCCAGCAGCTCGTACAAACAAGAGACCCAGTACTTC.